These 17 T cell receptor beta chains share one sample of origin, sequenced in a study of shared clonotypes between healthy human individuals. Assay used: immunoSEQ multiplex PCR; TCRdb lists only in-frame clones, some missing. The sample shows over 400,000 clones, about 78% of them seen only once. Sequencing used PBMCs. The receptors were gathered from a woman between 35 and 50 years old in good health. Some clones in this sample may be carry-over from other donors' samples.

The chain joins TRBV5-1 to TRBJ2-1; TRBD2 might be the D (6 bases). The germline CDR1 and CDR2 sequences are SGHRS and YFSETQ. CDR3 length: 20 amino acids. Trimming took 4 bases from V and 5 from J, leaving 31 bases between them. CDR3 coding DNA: TGCGCCAGCAGCGACCCCCACGTTCCCCGAGGTAGCTGGACTAACAATGAGCAGTTCTTC. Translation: CASSDPHVPRGSWTNNEQFF.

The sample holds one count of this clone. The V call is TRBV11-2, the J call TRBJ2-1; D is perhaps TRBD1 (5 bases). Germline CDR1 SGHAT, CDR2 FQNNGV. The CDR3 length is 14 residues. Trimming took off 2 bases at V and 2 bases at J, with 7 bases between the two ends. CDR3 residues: CASSLQGPYNEQFF. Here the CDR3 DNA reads TGTGCCAGCAGCTTACAGGGTCCCTACAATGAGCAGTTCTTC. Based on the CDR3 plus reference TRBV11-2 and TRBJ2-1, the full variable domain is EAGVAQSPRYKIIEKRQSVAFWCNPISGHATLYWYQQILGQGPKLLIQFQNNGVVDDSQLPKDRFSAERLKGVDSTLKIQPAKLEDSAVYLCASSLQGPYNEQFFGPGTRLTVL.

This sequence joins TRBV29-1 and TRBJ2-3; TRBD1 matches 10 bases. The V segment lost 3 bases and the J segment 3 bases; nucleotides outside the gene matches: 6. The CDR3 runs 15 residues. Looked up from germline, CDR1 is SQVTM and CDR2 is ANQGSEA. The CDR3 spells CSVDFRTGGTDTQYF. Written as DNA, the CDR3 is TGCAGCGTTGATTTCAGGACAGGGGGAACAGATACGCAGTATTTT.

The CDR3 here is CASHGSSYEQYF. The CDR3, as DNA: TGCGCCAGCCACGGGAGCTCCTACGAGCAGTACTTC. The chain combines TRBV10-2 with TRBJ2-7, with a possible D match to TRBD2 (6 bases). The V gene's germline CDR1 is WSHSY and CDR2 SAAADI. This CDR3 comprises 12 residues. V dropped 8 bases and J dropped 0 bases, with 8 bases sitting between them.

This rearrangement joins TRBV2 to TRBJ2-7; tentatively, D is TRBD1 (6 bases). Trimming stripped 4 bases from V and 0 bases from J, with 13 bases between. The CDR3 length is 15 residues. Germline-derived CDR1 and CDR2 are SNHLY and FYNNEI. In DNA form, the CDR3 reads TGTGCCAGCAGTGCCTTGGACAGAAACTCCTACGAGCAGTACTTC. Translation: CASSALDRNSYEQYF.

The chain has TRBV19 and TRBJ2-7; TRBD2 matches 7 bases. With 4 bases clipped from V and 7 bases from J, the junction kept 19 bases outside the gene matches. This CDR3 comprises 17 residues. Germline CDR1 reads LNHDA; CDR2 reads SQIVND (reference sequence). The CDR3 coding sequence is TGTGCCAGTAGTACAGGCCGAAGAACCGAGCGGGAACATGAGCAGTACTTC. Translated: CASSTGRRTEREHEQYF. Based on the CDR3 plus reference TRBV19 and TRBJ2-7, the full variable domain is DGGITQSPKYLFRKEGQNVTLSCEQNLNHDAMYWYRQDPGQGLRLIYYSQIVNDFQKGDIAEGYSVSREKKESFPLTVTSAQKNPTAFYLCASSTGRRTEREHEQYFGPGTRLTVT.

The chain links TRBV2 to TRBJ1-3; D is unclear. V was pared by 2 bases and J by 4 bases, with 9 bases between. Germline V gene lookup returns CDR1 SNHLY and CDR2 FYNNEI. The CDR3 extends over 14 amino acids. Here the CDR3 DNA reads TGTGCCAGCAGTGAATTTGGCAGAGGAAACACCATATATTTT. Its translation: CASSEFGRGNTIYF.

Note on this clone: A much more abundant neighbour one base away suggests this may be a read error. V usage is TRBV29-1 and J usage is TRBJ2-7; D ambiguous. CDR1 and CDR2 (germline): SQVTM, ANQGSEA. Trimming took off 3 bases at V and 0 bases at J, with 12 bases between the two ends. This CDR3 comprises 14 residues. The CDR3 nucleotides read TGCAGCGTTGAGATGTTGACTGACTCCTACGAGCAGTACTTC. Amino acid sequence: CSVEMLTDSYEQYF.

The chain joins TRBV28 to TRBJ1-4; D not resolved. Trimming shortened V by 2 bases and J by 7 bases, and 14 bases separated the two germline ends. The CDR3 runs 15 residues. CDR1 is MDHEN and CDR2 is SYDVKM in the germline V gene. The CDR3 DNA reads TGTGCCAGCAGTTTAAGTGTTGGAGTTGGTGAAAAACTGTTTTTT. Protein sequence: CASSLSVGVGEKLFF.

The chain's CDR3 is CASSLAFRVMNTEAFF. The CDR3 nucleotides read TGTGCCAGCAGCTTGGCCTTCAGGGTGATGAACACTGAAGCTTTCTTT. This chain connects TRBV5-5 to TRBJ1-1; D might be TRBD1 (5 bases). V was shortened by 0 bases and J by 0 bases, with 12 bases between the two germline ends. The CDR3 spans 16 residues. The germline V gene encodes CDR1 SGHKS and CDR2 YYEKEE (reference sequence).

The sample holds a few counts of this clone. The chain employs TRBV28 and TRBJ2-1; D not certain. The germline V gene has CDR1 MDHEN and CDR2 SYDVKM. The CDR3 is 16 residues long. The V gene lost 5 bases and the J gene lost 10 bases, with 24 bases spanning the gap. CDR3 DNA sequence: TGTGCCAGCAGTCCACGAGGTAGTGGTGTGTTGGGAGAGCAGTTCTTC. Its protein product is CASSPRGSGVLGEQFF.

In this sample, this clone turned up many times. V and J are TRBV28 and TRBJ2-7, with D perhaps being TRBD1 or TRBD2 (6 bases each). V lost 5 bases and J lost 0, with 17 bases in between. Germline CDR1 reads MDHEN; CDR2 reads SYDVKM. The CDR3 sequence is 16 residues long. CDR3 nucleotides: TGTGCCAGCAGTCCTGGTCCGGGGGCAGGCTCCTACGAGCAGTACTTC. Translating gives CASSPGPGAGSYEQYF.

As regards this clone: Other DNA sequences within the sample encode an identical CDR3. CDR3 residues: CASSLTAGQETQYF. The DNA for the CDR3 is TGCGCCAGCAGCTTGACGGCAGGCCAAGAGACCCAGTACTTC. The rearrangement uses TRBV5-1 and TRBJ2-5, with D unclear. Germline V CDR1 and CDR2: SGHRS, YFSETQ. This CDR3 spans 14 amino acids. V lost 1 base and J 1 base, leaving 8 bases between the germline ends.

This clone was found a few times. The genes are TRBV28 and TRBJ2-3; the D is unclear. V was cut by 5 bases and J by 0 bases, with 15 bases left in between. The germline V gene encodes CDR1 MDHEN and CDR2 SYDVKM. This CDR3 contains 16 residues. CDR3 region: CASSLSLGPSTDTQYF. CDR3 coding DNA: TGTGCCAGCAGTCTCTCTTTGGGTCCTAGCACAGATACGCAGTATTTT.

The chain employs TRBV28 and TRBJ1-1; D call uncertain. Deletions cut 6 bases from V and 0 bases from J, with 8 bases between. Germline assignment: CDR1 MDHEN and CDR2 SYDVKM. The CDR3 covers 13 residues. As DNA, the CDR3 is TGTGCCAGCAGGGGTCAGCTGAACACTGAAGCTTTCTTT. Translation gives CASRGQLNTEAFF.

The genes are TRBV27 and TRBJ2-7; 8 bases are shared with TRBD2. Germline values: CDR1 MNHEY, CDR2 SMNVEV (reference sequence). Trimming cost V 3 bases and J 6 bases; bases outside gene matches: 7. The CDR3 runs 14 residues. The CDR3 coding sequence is TGTGCCAGCAGTTTCGGGACTAGGGGCCGCGAGCAGTACTTC. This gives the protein CASSFGTRGREQYF.

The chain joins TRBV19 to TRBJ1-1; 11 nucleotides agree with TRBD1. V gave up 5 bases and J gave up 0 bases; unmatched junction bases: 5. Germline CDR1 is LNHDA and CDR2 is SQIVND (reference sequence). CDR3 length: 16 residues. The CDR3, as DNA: TGTGCCAGTAGTCCCTGGGACAGGGGGATGAACACTGAAGCTTTCTTT. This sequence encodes CASSPWDRGMNTEAFF. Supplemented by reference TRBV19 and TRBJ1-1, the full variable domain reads DGGITQSPKYLFRKEGQNVTLSCEQNLNHDAMYWYRQDPGQGLRLIYYSQIVNDFQKGDIAEGYSVSREKKESFPLTVTSAQKNPTAFYLCASSPWDRGMNTEAFFGQGTRLTVV.